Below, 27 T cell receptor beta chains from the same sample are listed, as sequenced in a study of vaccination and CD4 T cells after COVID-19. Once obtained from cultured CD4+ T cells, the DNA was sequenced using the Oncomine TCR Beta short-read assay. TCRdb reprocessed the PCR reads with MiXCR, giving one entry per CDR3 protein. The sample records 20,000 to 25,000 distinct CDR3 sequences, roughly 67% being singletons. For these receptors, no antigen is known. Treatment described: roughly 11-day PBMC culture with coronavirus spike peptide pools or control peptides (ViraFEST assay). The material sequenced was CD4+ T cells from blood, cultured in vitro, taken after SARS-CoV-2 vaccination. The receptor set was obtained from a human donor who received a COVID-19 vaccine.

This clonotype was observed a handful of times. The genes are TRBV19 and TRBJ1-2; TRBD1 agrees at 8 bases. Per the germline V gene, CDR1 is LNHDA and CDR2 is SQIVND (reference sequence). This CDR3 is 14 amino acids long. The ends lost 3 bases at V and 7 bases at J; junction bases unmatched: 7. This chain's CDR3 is CASSMGRGQGGYTF. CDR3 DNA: TGTGCCAGTAGTATGGGCAGGGGGCAGGGTGGCTACACCTTC.

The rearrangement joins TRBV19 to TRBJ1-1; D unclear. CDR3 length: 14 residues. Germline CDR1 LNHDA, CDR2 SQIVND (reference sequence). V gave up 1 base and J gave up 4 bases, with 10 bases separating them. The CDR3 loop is CASSIVEEGTEAFF. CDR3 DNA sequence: TGTGCCAGTAGTATAGTTGAGGAGGGCACTGAAGCTTTCTTT.

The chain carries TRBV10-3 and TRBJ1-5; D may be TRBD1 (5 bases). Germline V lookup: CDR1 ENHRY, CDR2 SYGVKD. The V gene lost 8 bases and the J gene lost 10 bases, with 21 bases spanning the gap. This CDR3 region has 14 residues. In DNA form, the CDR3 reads TGTGCCATCTCCACAGGCGACCGTATTCAACCCCAGCATTTT. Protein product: CAISTGDRIQPQHF.

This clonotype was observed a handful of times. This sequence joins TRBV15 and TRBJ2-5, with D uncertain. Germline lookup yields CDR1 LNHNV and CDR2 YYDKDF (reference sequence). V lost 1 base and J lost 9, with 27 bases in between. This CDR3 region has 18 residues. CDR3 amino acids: CATSRGIPILSQEMAQYF. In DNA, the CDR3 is TGTGCCACCAGCAGAGGAATTCCGATTCTAAGCCAAGAGATGGCCCAGTACTTC.

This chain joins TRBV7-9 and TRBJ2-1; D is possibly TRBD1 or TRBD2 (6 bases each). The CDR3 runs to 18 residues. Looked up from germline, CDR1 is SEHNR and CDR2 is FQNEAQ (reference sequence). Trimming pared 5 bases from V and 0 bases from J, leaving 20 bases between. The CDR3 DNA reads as TGTGCCAGCAGCCTTCCACCTGTATGGGGGGCCTCCTACAATGAGCAGTTCTTC. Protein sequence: CASSLPPVWGASYNEQFF. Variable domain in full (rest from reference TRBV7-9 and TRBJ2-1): DTGVSQNPRHKITKRGQNVTFRCDPISEHNRLYWYRQTLGQGPEFLTYFQNEAQLEKSRLLSDRFSAERPKGSFSTLEIQRTEQGDSAMYLCASSLPPVWGASYNEQFFGPGTRLTVL.

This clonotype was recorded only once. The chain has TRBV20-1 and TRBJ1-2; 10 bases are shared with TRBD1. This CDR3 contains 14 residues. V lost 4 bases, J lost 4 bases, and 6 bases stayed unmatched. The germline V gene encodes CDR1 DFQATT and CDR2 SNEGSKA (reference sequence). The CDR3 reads CSAKGQGGGYGYTF. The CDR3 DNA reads TGCAGTGCTAAAGGACAGGGGGGTGGCTATGGCTACACCTTC.

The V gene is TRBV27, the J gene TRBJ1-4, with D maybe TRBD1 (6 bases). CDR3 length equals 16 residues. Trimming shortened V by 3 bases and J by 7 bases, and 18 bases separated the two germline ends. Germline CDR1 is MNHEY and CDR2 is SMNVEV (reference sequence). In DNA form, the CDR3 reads TGTGCCAGCAGTTTTTCGGTCTTCAGGGGAGGTGAAAAACTGTTTTTT. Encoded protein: CASSFSVFRGGEKLFF.

The CDR3 is CATINRDGVNSPLHF. The CDR3 DNA sequence: TGCGCCACCATAAACCGGGACGGCGTTAATTCACCCCTCCACTTT. The chain employs TRBV23-1 and TRBJ1-6, with D perhaps matching TRBD1 (5 bases). TRBV23-1 is sorted into the ORF group, with uncertain function. Trimming left V 10 bases short and J 6 bases short, with 19 bases between. The length of the CDR3 is 15 residues.

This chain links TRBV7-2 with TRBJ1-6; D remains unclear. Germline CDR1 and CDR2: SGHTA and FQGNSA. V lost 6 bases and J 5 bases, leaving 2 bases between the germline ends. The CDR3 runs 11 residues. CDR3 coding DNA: TGTGCCAGCAGGGATAATTCACCCCTCCACTTT. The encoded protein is CASRDNSPLHF.

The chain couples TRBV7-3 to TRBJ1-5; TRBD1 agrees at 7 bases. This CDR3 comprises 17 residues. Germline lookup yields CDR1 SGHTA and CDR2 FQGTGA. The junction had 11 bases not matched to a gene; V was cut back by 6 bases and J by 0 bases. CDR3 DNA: TGTGCCAGCAGACCCGACGCAGGGGGAATTAGCAATCAGCCCCAGCATTTT. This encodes CASRPDAGGISNQPQHF.

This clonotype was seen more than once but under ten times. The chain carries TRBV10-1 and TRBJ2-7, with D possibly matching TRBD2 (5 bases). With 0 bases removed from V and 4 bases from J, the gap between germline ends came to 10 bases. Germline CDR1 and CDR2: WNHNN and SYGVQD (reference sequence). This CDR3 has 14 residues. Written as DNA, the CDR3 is TGCGCCAGCAGTGAGTCGGGAGTCGGATACGAGCAGTACTTC. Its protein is CASSESGVGYEQYF.

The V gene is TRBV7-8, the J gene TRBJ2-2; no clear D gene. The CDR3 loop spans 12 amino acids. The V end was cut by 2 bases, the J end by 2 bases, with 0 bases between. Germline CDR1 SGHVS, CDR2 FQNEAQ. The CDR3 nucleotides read TGTGCCAGCAGCTTAAACACCGGGGAGCTGTTTTTT. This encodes CASSLNTGELFF.

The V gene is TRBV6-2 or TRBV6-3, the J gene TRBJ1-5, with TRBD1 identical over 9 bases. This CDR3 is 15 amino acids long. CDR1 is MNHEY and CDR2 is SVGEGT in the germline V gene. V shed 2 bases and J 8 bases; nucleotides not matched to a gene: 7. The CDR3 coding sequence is TGTGCCAGCAGTTACCTAGCGACAGGGGGGGAGCCCCAGCATTTT. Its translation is CASSYLATGGEPQHF.

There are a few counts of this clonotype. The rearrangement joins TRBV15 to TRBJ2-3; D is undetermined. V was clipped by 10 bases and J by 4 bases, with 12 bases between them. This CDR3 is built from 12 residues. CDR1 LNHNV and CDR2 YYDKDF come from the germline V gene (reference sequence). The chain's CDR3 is CASALRPDTQYF. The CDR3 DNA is TGTGCCAGCGCCCTACGTCCAGATACGCAGTATTTT.

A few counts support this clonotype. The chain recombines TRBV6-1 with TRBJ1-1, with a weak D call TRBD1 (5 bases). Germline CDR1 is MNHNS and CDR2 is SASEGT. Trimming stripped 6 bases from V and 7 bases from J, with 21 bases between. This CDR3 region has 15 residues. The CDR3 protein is CASSPTSNRFLEAFF. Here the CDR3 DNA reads TGTGCCAGCAGCCCCACCTCCAACAGGTTCCTTGAAGCTTTCTTT.

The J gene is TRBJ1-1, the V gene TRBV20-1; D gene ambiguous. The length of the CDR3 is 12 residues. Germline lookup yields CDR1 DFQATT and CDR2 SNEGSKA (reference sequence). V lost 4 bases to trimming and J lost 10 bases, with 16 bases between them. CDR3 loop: CSANPPVLGAFF. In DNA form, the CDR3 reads TGCAGTGCTAACCCCCCGGTCTTGGGAGCTTTCTTT.

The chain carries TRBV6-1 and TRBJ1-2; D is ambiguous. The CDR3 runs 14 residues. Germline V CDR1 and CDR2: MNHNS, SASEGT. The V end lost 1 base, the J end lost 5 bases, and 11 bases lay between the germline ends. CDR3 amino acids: CASSEVLTEYGYTF. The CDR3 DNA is TGTGCCAGCAGTGAAGTTTTAACAGAATATGGCTACACCTTC.

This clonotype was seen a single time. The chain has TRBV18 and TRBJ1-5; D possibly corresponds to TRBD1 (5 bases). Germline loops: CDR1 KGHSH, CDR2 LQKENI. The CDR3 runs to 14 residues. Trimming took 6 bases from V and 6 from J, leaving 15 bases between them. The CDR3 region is CASSPSGGGQPQHF. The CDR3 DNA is TGTGCCAGCTCGCCCTCCGGGGGGGGTCAGCCCCAGCATTTT.

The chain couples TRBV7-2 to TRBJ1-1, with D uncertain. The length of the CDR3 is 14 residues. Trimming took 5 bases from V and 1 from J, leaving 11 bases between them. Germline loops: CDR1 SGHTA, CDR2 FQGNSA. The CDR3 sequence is CASSRRPGNTEAFF. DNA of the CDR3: TGTGCCAGCAGCCGCCGACCTGGGAACACTGAAGCTTTCTTT. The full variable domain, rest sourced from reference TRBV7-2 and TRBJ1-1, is GAGVSQSPSNKVTEKGKDVELRCDPISGHTALYWYRQSLGQGLEFLIYFQGNSAPDKSGLPSDRFSAERTGGSVSTLTIQRTQQEDSAVYLCASSRRPGNTEAFFGQGTRLTVV.

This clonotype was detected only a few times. The CDR3 reads CAISEAGTGDQPQHF. In DNA form, the CDR3 reads TGTGCCATCAGTGAGGCCGGGACAGGGGATCAGCCCCAGCATTTT. This chain connects TRBV10-3 to TRBJ1-5, with 10 bases identical to TRBD1. This CDR3 spans 15 amino acids. Germline V gene lookup returns CDR1 ENHRY and CDR2 SYGVKD. V gave up 2 bases and J gave up 5 bases; unmatched junction bases: 3.

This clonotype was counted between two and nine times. CDR3: CASGLARETQYF. The CDR3 bases are TGTGCTAGTGGTTTGGCGCGGGAGACCCAGTACTTC. The chain recombines TRBV12-5 with TRBJ2-5; D gene uncertain. V lost 1 base to trimming and J lost 5 bases, with 5 bases between them. The CDR3 extends over 12 amino acids. The germline CDR1 and CDR2 sequences are LGHNT and FRNRAP.

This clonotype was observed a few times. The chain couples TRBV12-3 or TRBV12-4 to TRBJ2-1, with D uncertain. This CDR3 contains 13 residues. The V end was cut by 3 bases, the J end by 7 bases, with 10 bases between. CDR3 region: CASSFIRVNEQFF. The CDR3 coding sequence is TGTGCCAGCAGTTTTATAAGGGTTAATGAGCAGTTCTTC.

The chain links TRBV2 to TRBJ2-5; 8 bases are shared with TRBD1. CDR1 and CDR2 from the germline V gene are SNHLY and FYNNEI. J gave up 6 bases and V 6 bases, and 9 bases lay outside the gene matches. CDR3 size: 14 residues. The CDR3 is CASSPDRARKTQYF. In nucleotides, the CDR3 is TGTGCCAGCAGCCCGGACAGGGCGAGGAAGACCCAGTACTTC.

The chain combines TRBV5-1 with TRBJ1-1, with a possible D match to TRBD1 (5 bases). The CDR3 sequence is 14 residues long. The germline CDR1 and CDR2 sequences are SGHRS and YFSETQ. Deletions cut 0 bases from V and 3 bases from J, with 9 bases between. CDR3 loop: CASSLGGTDTEAFF. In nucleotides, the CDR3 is TGCGCCAGCAGCTTGGGAGGGACGGACACTGAAGCTTTCTTT. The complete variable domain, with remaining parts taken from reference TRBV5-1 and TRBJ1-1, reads KAGVTQTPRYLIKTRGQQVTLSCSPISGHRSVSWYQQTPGQGLQFLFEYFSETQRNKGNFPGRFSGRQFSNSRSEMNVSTLELGDSALYLCASSLGGTDTEAFFGQGTRLTVV.

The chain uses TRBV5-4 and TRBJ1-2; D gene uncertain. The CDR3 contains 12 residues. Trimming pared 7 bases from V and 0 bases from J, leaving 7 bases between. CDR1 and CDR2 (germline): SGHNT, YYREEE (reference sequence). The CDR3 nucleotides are TGTGCCAGCCGAAGGGCTAACTATGGCTACACCTTC. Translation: CASRRANYGYTF.

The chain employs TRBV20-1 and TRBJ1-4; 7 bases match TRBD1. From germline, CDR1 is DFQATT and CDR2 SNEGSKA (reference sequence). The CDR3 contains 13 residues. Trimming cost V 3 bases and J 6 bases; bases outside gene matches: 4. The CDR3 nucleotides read TGCAGTGCTAGCCCCGACAGGGATGAAAAACTGTTTTTT. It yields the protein CSASPDRDEKLFF.

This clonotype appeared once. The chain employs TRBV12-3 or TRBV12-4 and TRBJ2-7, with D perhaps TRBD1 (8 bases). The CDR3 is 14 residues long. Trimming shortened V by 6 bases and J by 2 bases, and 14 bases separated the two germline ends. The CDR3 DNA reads TGTGCCAGCAGGAGGGGGGGACAGGCCTACGAGCAGTACTTC. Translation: CASRRGGQAYEQYF.